This T cell receptor beta chain was observed in a study of blood T cell repertoires in COVID-19. The table came from immunoSEQ multiplex PCR; TCRdb's copy has only in-frame clones and leaves some out. The table has 100,000 to 150,000 clones, roughly 80% seen once. Per the germline V gene, CDR1 is SQVTM and CDR2 is ANQGSEA. This CDR3 comprises 14 residues. V was cut by 6 bases and J by 5 bases, with 19 bases left in between. V usage is TRBV29-1 and J usage is TRBJ1-1, with D possibly being TRBD1 (5 bases). This TCR was recovered from a man aged 55 to 69 with acute or convalescent COVID-19. The sample comprised peripheral blood. In DNA, the CDR3 is TGCAGCGTGTCCCTCCAGGGAAAATTGACTGAAGCTTTCTTT. It yields the protein CSVSLQGKLTEAFF.